Sequencing of this TCR beta chain was carried out in a study of T-cell reconstitution after alpha-beta-depleted transplantation in children. Study observations and caveats: By one year post-transplant, T-cell counts and diversity largely arose from T cells that were newly produced. Some patients' high day-60 TCRbeta diversity was traced to surviving recipient T cells and thymic progenitors. Several hundred expanded graft clones reportedly gave rise to the alpha-beta T cells present about two months after transplant.

This clonotype was seen a handful of times. The antigen is not known. Construction of the TCRbeta library involved unique molecular identifiers. TCRdb reprocessed the PCR reads via MiXCR and lists one record per CDR3 protein. This table has some 120,000 distinct CDR3 sequences, approximately 10% appearing once. Trimming stripped 1 base from V and 6 bases from J, with 7 bases between. The length of the CDR3 is 13 residues. The V gene's germline CDR1 is MGHRA and CDR2 YSYEKL. Sample: PBMCs, taken before TCRalphabeta/CD19-depleted stem cell transplant. The TCR originated in a boy between 2 and 10 years old with acute lymphoblastic leukemia, due to receive a stem cell transplant. The rearrangement joins TRBV4-1 to TRBJ1-5; D not resolved. CDR3 region: CASSQAPSQPQHF. CDR3 in DNA: TGCGCCAGCAGCCAAGCTCCCTCTCAGCCCCAGCATTTT.